This TCR beta chain was identified in a study of shared clonotypes between healthy human individuals. Study-level information: Donors had three CD4 naive, three CD4 memory, two CD8 naive and one CD8 memory plate apiece.

The V end lost 0 bases, the J end lost 5 bases, and 8 bases lay between the germline ends. The V gene's germline CDR1 is SGHRS and CDR2 YFSETQ. The CDR3 is 13 amino acids. Clones were read by immunoSEQ multiplex PCR, and TCRdb kept only the in-frame ones, dropping some. The sample lists roughly 2,500,000 clones; over 85% were seen once. Regarding this clone: The same CDR3 arises from other DNA sequences in this sample as well.

Sequences were obtained from naive CD4+ T cells from PBMCs. Subset denoted: CD45RA+ positively selected. V gene TRBV5-1 combines with J gene TRBJ2-5; D not resolved. This clonotype was obtained from a man aged 18-30 years in good health. Some clones in this sample may be carry-over from other donors' samples. DNA for the CDR3: TGCGCCAGCAGCTTGGAGGGTTTGGAGACCCAGTACTTC. Amino acids: CASSLEGLETQYF. Full variable domain (outside the CDR3, taken from reference TRBV5-1 and TRBJ2-5): KAGVTQTPRYLIKTRGQQVTLSCSPISGHRSVSWYQQTPGQGLQFLFEYFSETQRNKGNFPGRFSGRQFSNSRSEMNVSTLELGDSALYLCASSLEGLETQYFGPGTRLLVL.